Shown below are 10 T cell receptor beta chains from a single sample sequenced in a study of shared clonotypes between healthy human individuals. The table came from immunoSEQ multiplex PCR; TCRdb's copy has only in-frame clones and leaves some out. Here the sample spans around 2.5 million clones, 93% being singletons. Sequencing was carried out using naive CD4+ T cells from PBMCs. Subset meaning: CD45RA+ positively selected. The receptors stem from a man aged 18 to 29 in good health. Some clones in this sample may be carry-over from other donors' samples.

This chain connects TRBV11-2 to TRBJ2-7; 8 positions agree with TRBD2. The ends lost 5 bases at V and 6 bases at J; junction bases unmatched: 18. CDR3 length: 17 amino acids. The V gene's germline CDR1 is SGHAT and CDR2 FQNNGV. The CDR3 nucleotides are TGTGCCAGCAGCGGTCGGACTAGCCGGACGGAGTGGGGCGAGCAGTACTTC. Translation: CASSGRTSRTEWGEQYF.

This clone showed up just once. V and J are TRBV9 and TRBJ2-7, with D tentatively TRBD2 (6 bases). V was shortened by 7 bases and J by 4 bases, with 9 bases between the two germline ends. The length of the CDR3 is 11 residues. CDR1 is SGDLS, CDR2 YYNGEE, per germline. The CDR3 loop reads CASGTLYEQYF. As DNA, the CDR3 is TGTGCCAGCGGGACTCTTTACGAGCAGTACTTC.

The chain links TRBV28 to TRBJ2-1; the match to TRBD2 covers 8 bases. Germline V gene sequence: CDR1 MDHEN, CDR2 SYDVKM. V shed 6 bases, J shed 6 bases, and the junction held 7 bases outside the gene matches. The CDR3 spans 14 residues. The CDR3, as DNA: TGTGCCAGCAGAAAAGCGGGAGAACGCAATGAGCAGTTCTTC. It is translated as CASRKAGERNEQFF.

The gene calls are TRBV5-6 and TRBJ2-1, with 7 nucleotides matching TRBD2. V was pared by 2 bases and J by 0 bases, with 2 bases of the junction left unmatched. The germline V gene has CDR1 SGHDT and CDR2 YYEEEE. The CDR3 spans 15 residues. The CDR3 spells CASSLAGTSYNEQFF. CDR3 bases: TGTGCCAGCAGCTTAGCGGGAACCTCCTACAATGAGCAGTTCTTC.

A remark on this clone: Other DNA sequences in this sample translate to the same CDR3. The chain couples TRBV27 to TRBJ1-3; D gene uncertain. The CDR3 extends over 14 amino acids. V was trimmed by 1 base and J by 1 base, leaving 5 bases between them. Per the germline V gene, CDR1 is MNHEY and CDR2 is SMNVEV (reference sequence). CDR3 residues: CASSLLGSGNTIYF. In DNA, the CDR3 is TGTGCCAGCAGTTTATTGGGTTCTGGAAACACCATATATTTT.

The J gene is TRBJ2-5, the V gene TRBV28, with D perhaps given as TRBD1 or TRBD2 (6 bases each). The CDR3 is made up of 14 amino acids. Per the germline V gene, CDR1 is MDHEN and CDR2 is SYDVKM. Trimming removed 6 bases from V and 6 bases from J, with 17 bases in between. The CDR3 DNA sequence: TGTGCCAGCAGCCCACTGGGGGGCGTAAAGACCCAGTACTTC. Amino acids: CASSPLGGVKTQYF.

J is TRBJ1-5 and V is TRBV10-3; 7 nucleotides align to TRBD1. The CDR3 consists of 15 residues. The germline V gene encodes CDR1 ENHRY and CDR2 SYGVKD. V lost 3 bases and J lost 1; bases outside the gene matches: 3. The CDR3 protein is CAISETDRSNQPQHF. The CDR3 DNA follows: TGTGCCATCAGTGAAACGGACAGGAGCAATCAGCCCCAGCATTTT.

This sequence joins TRBV7-2 and TRBJ2-2; D may be TRBD1 or TRBD2 (5 bases each). Germline CDR1 is SGHTA and CDR2 is FQGNSA. The CDR3 is 17 residues long. Trimming removed 5 bases from V and 0 bases from J, with 16 bases in between. The CDR3 here is CASSGGPGNANTGELFF. For the CDR3, the DNA is TGTGCCAGCAGCGGAGGACCAGGGAACGCGAACACCGGGGAGCTGTTTTTT.

In the case of this clone: Other DNA sequences in this sample translate to the same CDR3. This chain joins TRBV5-1 and TRBJ1-1, with 7 bases that match TRBD1. The CDR3 spans 14 residues. CDR1 is SGHRS, CDR2 YFSETQ, per germline. The V segment lost 0 bases and the J segment 2 bases; nucleotides outside the gene matches: 1. The CDR3 DNA sequence: TGCGCCAGCAGCTTGGGGGACAGAAACACTGAAGCTTTCTTT. This sequence encodes CASSLGDRNTEAFF.

The V and J genes are TRBV7-2 and TRBJ2-1; TRBD1 or TRBD2 may be the D gene (7 bases each). Germline V lookup: CDR1 SGHTA, CDR2 FQGNSA. This CDR3 contains 18 residues. The V and J ends lost 3 bases and 0 bases respectively, with 18 bases between them. The CDR3 bases are TGTGCCAGCAGCTTGAGGGAGGGGACAGCTTACTCCTACAATGAGCAGTTCTTC. This encodes CASSLREGTAYSYNEQFF.